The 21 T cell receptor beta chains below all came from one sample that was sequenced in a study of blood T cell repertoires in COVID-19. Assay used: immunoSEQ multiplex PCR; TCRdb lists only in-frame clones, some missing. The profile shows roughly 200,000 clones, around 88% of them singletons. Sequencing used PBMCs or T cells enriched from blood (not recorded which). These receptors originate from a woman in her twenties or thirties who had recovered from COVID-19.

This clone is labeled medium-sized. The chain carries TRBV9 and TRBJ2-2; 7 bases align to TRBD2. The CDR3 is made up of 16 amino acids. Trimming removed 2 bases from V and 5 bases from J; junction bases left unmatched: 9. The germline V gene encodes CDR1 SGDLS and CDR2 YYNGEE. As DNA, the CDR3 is TGTGCCAGCAGCGTGAGAGGCAGGGAGGGGACCGGGGAGCTGTTTTTT. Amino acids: CASSVRGREGTGELFF. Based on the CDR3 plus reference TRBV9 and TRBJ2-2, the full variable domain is DSGVTQTPKHLITATGQRVTLRCSPRSGDLSVYWYQQSLDQGLQFLIQYYNGEERAKGNILERFSAQQFPDLHSELNLSSLELGDSALYFCASSVRGREGTGELFFGEGSRLTVL.

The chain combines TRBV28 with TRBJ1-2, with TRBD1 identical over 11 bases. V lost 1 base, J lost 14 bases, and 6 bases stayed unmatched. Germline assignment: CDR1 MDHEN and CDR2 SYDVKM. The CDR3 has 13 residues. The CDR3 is CASSLLGQGAKTF. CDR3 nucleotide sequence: TGTGCCAGCAGTTTATTAGGACAGGGGGCGAAAACCTTC.

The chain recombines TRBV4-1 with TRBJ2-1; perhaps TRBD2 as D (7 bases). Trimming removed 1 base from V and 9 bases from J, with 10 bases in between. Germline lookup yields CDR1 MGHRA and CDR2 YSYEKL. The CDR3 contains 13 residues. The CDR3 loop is CASSQVRGGEQFF. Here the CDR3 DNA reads TGCGCCAGCAGCCAAGTAAGGGGGGGTGAGCAGTTCTTC.

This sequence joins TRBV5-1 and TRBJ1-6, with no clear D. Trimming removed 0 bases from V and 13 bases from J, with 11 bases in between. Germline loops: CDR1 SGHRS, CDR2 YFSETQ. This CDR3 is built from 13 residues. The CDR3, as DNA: TGCGCCAGCAGCTTGGAGGCAGGTCGGCCCCTCCACTTT. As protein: CASSLEAGRPLHF.

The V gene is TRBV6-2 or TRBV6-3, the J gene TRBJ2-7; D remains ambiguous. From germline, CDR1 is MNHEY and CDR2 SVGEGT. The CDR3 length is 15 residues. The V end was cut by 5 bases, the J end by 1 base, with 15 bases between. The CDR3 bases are TGTGCCAGCAGTCCCTACGGTTACAGATCCTACGAGCAGTACTTC. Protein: CASSPYGYRSYEQYF.

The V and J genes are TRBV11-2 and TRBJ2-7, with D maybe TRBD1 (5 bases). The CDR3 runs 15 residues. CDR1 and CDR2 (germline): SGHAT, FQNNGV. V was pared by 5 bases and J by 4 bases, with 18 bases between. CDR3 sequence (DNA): TGTGCCAGCAGCCCCGGACACCTGCGAGCATACGAGCAGTACTTC. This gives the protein CASSPGHLRAYEQYF.

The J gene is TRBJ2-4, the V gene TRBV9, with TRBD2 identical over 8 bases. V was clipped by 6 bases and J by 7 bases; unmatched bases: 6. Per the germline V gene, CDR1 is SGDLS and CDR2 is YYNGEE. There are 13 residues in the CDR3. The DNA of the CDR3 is TGTGCCAGCACGGGAGGGGCCGGGAACATTCAGTACTTC. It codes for CASTGGAGNIQYF.

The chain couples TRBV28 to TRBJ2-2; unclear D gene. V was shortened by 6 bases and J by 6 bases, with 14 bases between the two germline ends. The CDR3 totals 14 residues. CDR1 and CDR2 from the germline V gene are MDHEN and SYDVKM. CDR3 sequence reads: CASSIEARAGELFF. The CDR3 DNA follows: TGTGCCAGCAGCATTGAGGCTAGAGCCGGGGAGCTGTTTTTT.

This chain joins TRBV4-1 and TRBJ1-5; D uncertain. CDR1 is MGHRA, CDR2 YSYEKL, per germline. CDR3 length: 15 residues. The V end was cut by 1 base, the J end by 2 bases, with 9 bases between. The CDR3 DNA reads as TGCGCCAGCAGCCAAGGACGGGTTGGCAATCAGCCCCAGCATTTT. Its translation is CASSQGRVGNQPQHF.

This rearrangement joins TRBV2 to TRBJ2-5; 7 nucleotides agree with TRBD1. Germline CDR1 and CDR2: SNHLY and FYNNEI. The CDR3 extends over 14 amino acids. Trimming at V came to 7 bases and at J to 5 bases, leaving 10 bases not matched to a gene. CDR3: CASTEYRGGETQYF. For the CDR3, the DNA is TGTGCCAGCACGGAATACAGGGGCGGCGAGACCCAGTACTTC.

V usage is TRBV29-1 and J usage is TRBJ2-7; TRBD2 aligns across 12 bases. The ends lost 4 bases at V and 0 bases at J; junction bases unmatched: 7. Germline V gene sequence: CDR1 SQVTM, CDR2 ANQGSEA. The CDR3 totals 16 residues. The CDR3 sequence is CSVAGTSGLNSYEQYF. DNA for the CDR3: TGCAGCGTTGCCGGGACTAGCGGGCTGAACTCCTACGAGCAGTACTTC.

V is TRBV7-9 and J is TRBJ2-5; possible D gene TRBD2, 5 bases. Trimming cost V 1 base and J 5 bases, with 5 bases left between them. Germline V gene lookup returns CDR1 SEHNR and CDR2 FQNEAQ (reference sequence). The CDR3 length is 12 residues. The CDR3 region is CASSLGRETQYF. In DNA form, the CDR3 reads TGTGCCAGCAGCTTAGGGAGGGAGACCCAGTACTTC.

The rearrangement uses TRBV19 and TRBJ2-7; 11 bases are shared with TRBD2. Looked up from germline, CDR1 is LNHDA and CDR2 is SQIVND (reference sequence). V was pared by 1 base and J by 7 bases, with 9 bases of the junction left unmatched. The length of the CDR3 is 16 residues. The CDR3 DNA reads TGTGCCAGTAGTATAGCCGGGACTAGCGGCACGGTGGAGCAGTACTTC. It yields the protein CASSIAGTSGTVEQYF.

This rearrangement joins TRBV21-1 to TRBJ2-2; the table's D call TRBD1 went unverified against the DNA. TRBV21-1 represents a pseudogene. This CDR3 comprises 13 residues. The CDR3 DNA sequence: TGTGCCAGTGGGGGCCGGACCACCGGGGAGCTGTTTTTT. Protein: CASGGRTTGELFF.

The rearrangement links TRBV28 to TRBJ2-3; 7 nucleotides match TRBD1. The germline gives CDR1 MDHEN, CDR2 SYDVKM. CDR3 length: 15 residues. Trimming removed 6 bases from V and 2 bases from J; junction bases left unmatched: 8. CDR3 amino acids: CASRLRQGHTDTQYF. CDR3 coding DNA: TGTGCCAGCAGACTAAGACAGGGACACACAGATACGCAGTATTTT. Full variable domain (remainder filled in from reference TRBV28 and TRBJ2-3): DVKVTQSSRYLVKRTGEKVFLECVQDMDHENMFWYRQDPGLGLRLIYFSYDVKMKEKGDIPEGYSVSREKKERFSLILESASTNQTSMYLCASRLRQGHTDTQYFGPGTRLTVL.

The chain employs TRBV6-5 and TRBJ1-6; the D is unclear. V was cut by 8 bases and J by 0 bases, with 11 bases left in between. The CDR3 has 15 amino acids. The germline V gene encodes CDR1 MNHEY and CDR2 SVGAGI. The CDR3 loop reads CASLLLSSYNSPLHF. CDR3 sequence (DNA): TGTGCCAGCCTGCTCCTGAGCTCCTATAATTCACCCCTCCACTTT.

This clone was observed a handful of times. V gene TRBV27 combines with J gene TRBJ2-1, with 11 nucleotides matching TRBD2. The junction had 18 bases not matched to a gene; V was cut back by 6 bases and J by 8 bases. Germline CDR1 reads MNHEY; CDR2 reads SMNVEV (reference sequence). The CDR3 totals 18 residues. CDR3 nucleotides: TGTGCCAGCAGCTCACTAGCGGGAGTTCGGAGATTGGCGGATGAGCAGTTCTTC. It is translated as CASSSLAGVRRLADEQFF.

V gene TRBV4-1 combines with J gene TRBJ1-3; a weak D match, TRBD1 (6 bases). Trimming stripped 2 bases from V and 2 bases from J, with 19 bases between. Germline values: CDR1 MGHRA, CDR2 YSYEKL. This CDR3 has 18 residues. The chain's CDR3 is CASSQSYTGQGAGNTIYF. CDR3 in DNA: TGCGCCAGCAGCCAATCCTATACAGGGCAGGGAGCTGGAAACACCATATATTTT.

CDR3 in amino acids: CAISESGGKGEKLFF. The CDR3 nucleotides read TGTGCCATCAGTGAGTCAGGGGGCAAAGGTGAAAAACTGTTTTTT. This chain joins TRBV10-3 and TRBJ1-4, with TRBD1 matching 7 bases. This CDR3 comprises 15 residues. Trimming at V came to 0 bases and at J to 7 bases, leaving 5 bases not matched to a gene. Germline assignment: CDR1 ENHRY and CDR2 SYGVKD.

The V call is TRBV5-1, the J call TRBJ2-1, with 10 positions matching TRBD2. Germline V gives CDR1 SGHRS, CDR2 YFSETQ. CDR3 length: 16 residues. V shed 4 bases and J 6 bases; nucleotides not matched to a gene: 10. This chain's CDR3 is CASSPKTSGWTNEQFF. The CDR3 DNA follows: TGCGCCAGCAGCCCTAAGACTAGCGGGTGGACCAATGAGCAGTTCTTC.

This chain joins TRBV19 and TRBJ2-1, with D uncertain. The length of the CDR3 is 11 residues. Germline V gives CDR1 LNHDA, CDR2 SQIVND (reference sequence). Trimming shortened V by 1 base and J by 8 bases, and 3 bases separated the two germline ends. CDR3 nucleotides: TGTGCCAGTAGTATAGGAGATGAGCAGTTCTTC. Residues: CASSIGDEQFF.